This T cell receptor beta chain was recovered during a study of blood T cell repertoires in COVID-19. This table comes from immunoSEQ multiplex PCR, and its TCRdb copy is limited to in-frame clones, with some not included. The repertoire holds just over 200,000 clones, with roughly 80% as singletons. Looked up from germline, CDR1 is SGDLS and CDR2 is YYNGEE. The CDR3 runs 17 residues. The V and J ends lost 0 bases and 0 bases respectively, with 14 bases between them. The V and J genes are TRBV9 and TRBJ2-3, with D possibly TRBD2 on 6 matching bases. This TCR came from a woman between 65 and 79 years old with acute or convalescent COVID-19. Specimen: peripheral blood. The CDR3 nucleotides read TGTGCCAGCAGCGTAGTCGGTAGCGGCACTAGCACAGATACGCAGTATTTT. It specifies CASSVVGSGTSTDTQYF.